A single sample gave rise to the 31 T cell receptor beta chains below, sequenced in a study of T cells expressing NK-cell markers. With the 5' RACE reads reprocessed, TCRdb shows one record per CDR3 protein and no DNA. This repertoire includes about 390,000 distinct CDR3 sequences. The sample taken for sequencing was blood T cells: a sorted CD56 or NKG2C T cell subset, CD4+ or CD8+ T cells, or bulk PBMC T cells (not recorded which). All receptors derive from a woman aged 45-60 years in good health.

The chain recombines TRBV6-2 or TRBV6-3 with TRBJ2-1; lacking DNA, the TRBD1 call made by TCRdb goes unchecked. CDR3 size: 16 residues. Germline V gene data show CDR1 as MNHEY and CDR2 as SVGEGT. This CDR3 is CASCPPLGVQNNEQFF.

The chain has TRBV19 and TRBJ2-3; the TCRdb call, TRBD1, lacks DNA for checking. The V gene's germline CDR1 is LNHDA and CDR2 SQIVND (reference sequence). The CDR3 is 14 residues long. The CDR3 sequence: CASSNGGGSDTQYF.

The rearrangement links TRBV12-3 or TRBV12-4 to TRBJ2-1; TCRdb outputs TRBD1, but without DNA this stays unchecked. The CDR3 extends over 16 amino acids. The CDR3 sequence is CASRHPAGALVSGQFF.

The V and J genes are TRBV20-1 and TRBJ2-5; TCRdb's D gene call, TRBD1, goes unchecked for lack of DNA. Looked up from germline, CDR1 is DFQATT and CDR2 is SNEGSKA (reference sequence). The CDR3 is made up of 17 amino acids. The CDR3 here is CSARDYRTTSRQETQYF.

The gene calls are TRBV7-9 and TRBJ2-3; TCRdb designates TRBD2, a call that cannot be tested without DNA. Germline V gene data show CDR1 as SEHNR and CDR2 as FQNEAQ (reference sequence). There are 16 residues in the CDR3. The CDR3 sequence: CASSRLAGQGADTQYF.

This rearrangement joins TRBV6-5 to TRBJ2-1; absent DNA, TCRdb's TRBD1 call cannot be checked. The length of the CDR3 is 15 residues. Per the germline V gene, CDR1 is MNHEY and CDR2 is SVGAGI. The CDR3 loop reads CASSPGTGLGGEQFF.

The chain recombines TRBV27 with TRBJ2-3; TCRdb names TRBD1, which stays unverified in the absence of DNA. Germline CDR1 MNHEY, CDR2 SMNVEV (reference sequence). The CDR3 loop spans 14 amino acids. The CDR3 sequence is CASSLHRAKDTQYF.

The chain employs TRBV12-3 or TRBV12-4 and TRBJ2-5. This CDR3 region has 13 residues. CDR3 sequence: CASNYQNQETQYF.

The rearrangement links TRBV7-2 to TRBJ1-4; TCRdb selects TRBD1, and the lack of DNA leaves this call unchecked. The germline gives CDR1 SGHTA, CDR2 FQGNSA. This CDR3 is 18 amino acids long. CDR3 sequence reads: CASSTEAQGAPTGEKLFF.

The rearrangement joins TRBV5-1 to TRBJ2-1; TCRdb's D call, TRBD2, is unchecked because there is no DNA. The CDR3 contains 19 residues. CDR1 is SGHRS and CDR2 is YFSETQ in the germline V gene. This CDR3 reads CASSRGLAGGPPSYNEQFF.

The gene calls are TRBV18 and TRBJ2-1; TCRdb designates TRBD2, a call that cannot be tested without DNA. CDR1 and CDR2 from the germline V gene are KGHSH and LQKENI. The CDR3 has 15 amino acids. CDR3 in amino acids: CASSLKLAGANEQFF.

The V and J genes are TRBV12-3 or TRBV12-4 and TRBJ2-1; TCRdb lists TRBD2, though no DNA is available to test this call. The CDR3 is made up of 17 amino acids. CDR3 sequence reads: CASSFLRGTRSRNEQFF.

This sequence joins TRBV24-1 and TRBJ2-6; TCRdb proposes TRBD1, but this gene call is untestable without DNA. Per germline, CDR1 KGHDR and CDR2 SFDVKD. The CDR3 totals 16 residues. The CDR3 sequence is CATSDPQGQGANVLTF.

The V and J genes are TRBV23-1 and TRBJ2-1; TCRdb's D call, TRBD2, is unchecked because there is no DNA. TRBV23-1 belongs to the ORF category, with a function that is uncertain. The CDR3 consists of 12 residues. CDR3 region: CASSQLGSEQFF.

The rearrangement links TRBV14 to TRBJ2-3; the D call of TRBD2 rests on TCRdb alone, since no DNA is present to check it. The CDR3 has 14 amino acids. CDR1 and CDR2 from the germline V gene are SGHDN and FVKESK. The CDR3 spells CASSQASGAHTQYF.

The rearrangement uses TRBV4-1 and TRBJ2-1; checking the TCRdb D call of TRBD2 is not possible without DNA. Germline lookup yields CDR1 MGHRA and CDR2 YSYEKL. This CDR3 comprises 15 residues. The CDR3 protein is CASSRGLAGLGEQFF.

The rearrangement joins TRBV29-1 to TRBJ1-2; absent DNA, TCRdb's TRBD1 call cannot be checked. Per germline, CDR1 SQVTM and CDR2 ANQGSEA. This CDR3 region has 13 residues. The CDR3 sequence: CSVERQGTYGYTF.

The chain recombines TRBV20-1 with TRBJ2-1; TCRdb names TRBD2, which stays unverified in the absence of DNA. The CDR3 runs to 15 residues. The V gene's germline CDR1 is DFQATT and CDR2 SNEGSKA (reference sequence). CDR3: CSAVRWGGSKNEQFF.

This rearrangement joins TRBV15 to TRBJ2-2; without DNA, the TCRdb call of TRBD1 cannot be checked. Germline values: CDR1 LNHNV, CDR2 YYDKDF (reference sequence). This CDR3 region has 14 residues. This chain's CDR3 is CATSRGQVIGELFF.

The chain combines TRBV20-1 with TRBJ2-3; TCRdb's D gene call, TRBD2, goes unchecked for lack of DNA. Germline values: CDR1 DFQATT, CDR2 SNEGSKA (reference sequence). The CDR3 sequence is 15 residues long. CDR3 sequence reads: CSARPVGSRADTQYF.

CDR3 region: CASSSTGRALGYTF. The chain is built from TRBV7-9 and TRBJ1-2. Germline CDR1 reads SEHNR; CDR2 reads FQNEAQ (reference sequence). The CDR3 is 14 amino acids.

The chain has TRBV5-5 and TRBJ2-5; TCRdb's D call, TRBD1, is unchecked because there is no DNA. The CDR3 contains 15 residues. Germline V CDR1 and CDR2: SGHKS, YYEKEE (reference sequence). The CDR3 is CASSLNRGRQETQYF.

The V and J genes are TRBV20-1 and TRBJ2-2; TCRdb picks TRBD2, but there is no DNA to check that call. CDR1 DFQATT and CDR2 SNEGSKA come from the germline V gene (reference sequence). This CDR3 has 16 amino acids. This chain's CDR3 is CSARGLAGVRTGELFF.

The chain links TRBV11-2 to TRBJ2-7; there is no DNA to check the TCRdb D call of TRBD2. Germline CDR1 is SGHAT and CDR2 is FQNNGV. This CDR3 is 15 amino acids long. The CDR3 reads CASSQGTSGSQEQYF.

The chain has TRBV6-5 and TRBJ2-3; TCRdb's D gene call, TRBD2, goes unchecked for lack of DNA. The CDR3 loop spans 20 amino acids. The V gene's germline CDR1 is MNHEY and CDR2 SVGAGI. The CDR3 sequence: CASSYGPPSTGGRAVDTQYF.

The CDR3 is CASSHDGYNEQFF. The chain links TRBV7-9 to TRBJ2-1. CDR3 size: 13 residues. CDR1 and CDR2 (germline): SEHNR, FQNEAQ (reference sequence).

The chain recombines TRBV6-2 or TRBV6-3 with TRBJ2-3; TCRdb's D gene call, TRBD1, goes unchecked for lack of DNA. From germline, CDR1 is MNHEY and CDR2 SVGEGT. This CDR3 contains 14 residues. The CDR3 sequence is CASKPGQRTDTQYF.

The rearrangement uses TRBV10-3 and TRBJ2-7; no DNA is available, so the TRBD1 call from TCRdb remains unchecked. This CDR3 has 13 residues. The germline gives CDR1 ENHRY, CDR2 SYGVKD. The CDR3 is CAIEGTDQYEQYF.

The chain is built from TRBV9 and TRBJ1-2; TCRdb returns TRBD1, unconfirmable since there is no DNA. Germline CDR1 is SGDLS and CDR2 is YYNGEE. The CDR3 contains 16 residues. CDR3 sequence reads: CASSKTTGSLNYGYTF.

The rearrangement uses TRBV6-1 and TRBJ1-1. Germline V gives CDR1 MNHNS, CDR2 SASEGT. The CDR3 loop spans 14 amino acids. The CDR3 loop is CASSAGLPNTEAFF.

This chain uses TRBV4-1 with TRBJ2-7. Germline V gene data show CDR1 as MGHRA and CDR2 as YSYEKL. The CDR3 extends over 13 amino acids. This CDR3 is CASSQDRTYEQYF.